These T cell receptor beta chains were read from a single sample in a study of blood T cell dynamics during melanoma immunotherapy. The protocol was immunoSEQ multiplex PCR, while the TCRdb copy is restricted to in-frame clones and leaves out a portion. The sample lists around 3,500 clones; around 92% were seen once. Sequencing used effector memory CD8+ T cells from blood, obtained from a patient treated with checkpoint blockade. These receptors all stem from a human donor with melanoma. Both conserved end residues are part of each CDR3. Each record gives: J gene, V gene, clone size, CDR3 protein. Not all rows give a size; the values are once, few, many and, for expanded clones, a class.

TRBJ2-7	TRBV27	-	CASSHSGSYEQYF
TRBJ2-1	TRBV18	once	CASSPTGTRNNEQFF
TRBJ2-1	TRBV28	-	CASSFGTGSLSPYNEQFF
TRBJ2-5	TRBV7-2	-	CASSSMGADFETQYF
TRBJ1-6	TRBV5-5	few	CASQKGGGPLNSPLHF
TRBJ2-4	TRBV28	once	CASRPTLGLAGSKNIQYF
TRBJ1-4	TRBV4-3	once	CASTTGRGDEKLFF
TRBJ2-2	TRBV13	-	CASSLGRGGAGELFF
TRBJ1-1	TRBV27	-	CASQTGTGGLGTEAFF
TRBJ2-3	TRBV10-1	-	CASSENGISTDTQYF
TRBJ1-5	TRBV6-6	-	CAARGRDSVQNQPQHF
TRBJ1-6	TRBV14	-	CASSRSGQGADSPLHF
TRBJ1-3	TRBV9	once	CASSLSLAISGNTIYF
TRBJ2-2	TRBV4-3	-	CASSQEAETRAPTGELFF
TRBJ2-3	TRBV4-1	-	CASSHPAAASTDTQYF
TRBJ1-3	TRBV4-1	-	CASSHPEGNTIYF
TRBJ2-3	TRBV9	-	CASSVERAGGTPDTQYF
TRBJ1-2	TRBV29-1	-	CSVEDLRGDTMSGYGYTF
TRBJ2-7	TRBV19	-	CASSWTGEIYEQYF
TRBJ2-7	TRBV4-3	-	CASSQDRGGYEQYF
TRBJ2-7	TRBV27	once	CASGWGSYEQYF
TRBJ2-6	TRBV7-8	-	CASSLRDAHSGANVLTF
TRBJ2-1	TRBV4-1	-	CASSQEALAGPYNEQFF
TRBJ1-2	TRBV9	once	CASSQTFRGKLSNGYTF
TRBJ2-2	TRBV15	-	CATSRVLAGQNTGELFF
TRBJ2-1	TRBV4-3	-	CASSQGFARGSYNEQFF
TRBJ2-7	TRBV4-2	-	CASSPRTAYEQYF
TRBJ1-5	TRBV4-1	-	CASSPQGEVTSPPQHF
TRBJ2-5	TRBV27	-	CASAHRTSGSQETQYF
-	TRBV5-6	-	CASSLGQGGYEQYF
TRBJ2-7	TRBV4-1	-	CASSHGQGVYEQYF
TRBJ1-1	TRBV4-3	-	CASSYRLQGHAEAFF
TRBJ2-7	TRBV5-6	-	CASSFSSLAGVAYEQYF
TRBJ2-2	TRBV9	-	CASSFRKDHGELFF
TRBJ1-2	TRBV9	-	CASSTRNGYTF
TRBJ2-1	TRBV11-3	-	CASSSEAGGLNEQFF
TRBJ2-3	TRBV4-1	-	CASSLAGGTDTQYF
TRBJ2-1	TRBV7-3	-	CASSATGGSSYNEQFF
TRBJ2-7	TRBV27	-	CASSLGGTSYEQYF
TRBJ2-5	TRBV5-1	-	CASSLARDRGSQETQYF
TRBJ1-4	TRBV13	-	CASSHRRGEEKLFF
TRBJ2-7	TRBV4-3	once	CASSQNRGAYEQYF